The rows below give T cell receptor beta chains drawn from one sample of a study of tumor and adjacent non-tumor tissue in lung cancer. TCRdb processed the multiplex PCR reads anew with MiXCR; each CDR3 protein has one entry. The sample has 45,000 or so distinct CDR3 sequences, 60% to 65% seen once; the top ten hold 15% to 20%. The sequenced sample was distant non-tumor lung tissue. The receptors come from a woman aged 40-49 years with non-small cell lung cancer. Each CDR3 is given with its conserved first and last residue. Fields, in order: clone size, J gene, V gene, D gene, CDR3 DNA, CDR3 protein. D genes are given only for firm matches. Some rows mark clone size as missing; the rest say once, few, many or name a class of expanded clone.

NA	TRBJ2-6	TRBV10-2	NA	TGCGCCAGTCAGGCCCCAAATTCTGGGCCCAACGTCCTGACTTTC	CASQAPNSGPNVLTF
NA	TRBJ2-7	TRBV21-1	NA	TGTGCCAGCAGCAAAGCGCGAGGGACCTACGAGCAGTACTTC	CASSKARGTYEQYF
once	TRBJ2-2	TRBV10-2	TRBD2	TGTACCAGCAACCGGGAGGGCCGGATCGGGGAGCTGTTTTTT	CTSNREGRIGELFF
many	TRBJ1-1	TRBV4-1	NA	TGCGCCAGCAGCCCCGGGCCGAGGGCGTTTACTGAAGCTTTCTTT	CASSPGPRAFTEAFF
NA	TRBJ2-3	TRBV11-2	TRBD1	TGTGCCAGCGGCAGACAGGGGGTAGGTATACAGTATTTT	CASGRQGVGIQYF
NA	TRBJ2-2	TRBV5-4	NA	TGTGCCAGCAGCTTTAGTGGGGGGAACACCGGGGAGCTGTTATTT	CASSFSGGNTGELLF
few	TRBJ2-5	TRBV2	TRBD2	TGTGCCAGCAGTGAGGGTTGGGCGGGAGAGGGAGAGACCCAGTACTTC	CASSEGWAGEGETQYF
many	TRBJ2-7	TRBV6-1	TRBD2	TGTGCCAGCAGTGAATTTAGCGGGCCCTACGAGCAGTACTTC	CASSEFSGPYEQYF
NA	TRBJ1-6	TRBV11-2	NA	TGTGCCAGAAGCGTAGCCAGGGATAATTCACCCCTCCACTTT	CARSVARDNSPLHF
NA	TRBJ1-1	TRBV11-2	NA	TGTGCCAGCAGTTGGTTGGGAGGGGAGGCTGAAGCTTTCTTT	CASSWLGGEAEAFF
NA	TRBJ2-3	TRBV11-3	NA	TGTGCCAGCAGCCTCCGAAAAGGGGGAAGGATAGGTACGCAGTATTTT	CASSLRKGGRIGTQYF
NA	TRBJ2-3	TRBV10-3	NA	TGTGCCATCTTAGGCGGACAAAGCATAGATACGCAGTATTTT	CAILGGQSIDTQYF
NA	TRBJ1-5	TRBV7-8	NA	TGTGCCAGCAGCTTAGCGGGCAGGGTCGGGGTTCAGCCCCAGCATTTT	CASSLAGRVGVQPQHF
NA	TRBJ1-3	TRBV11-2	NA	TGTGCCAGCAGCTTAGAACTGAATACCGTATATTTT	CASSLELNTVYF
many	TRBJ1-1	TRBV4-1	NA	TGCGCCAGCAGCCAAGATAGTAGTCCCGCGCCCGCTTTCTTT	CASSQDSSPAPAFF
many	TRBJ2-3	TRBV28	NA	TGTGCCAGCAGTTTAGCGGGACCAGATACGCAGTATTTT	CASSLAGPDTQYF
many	TRBJ1-5	TRBV28	TRBD1	TGTGCCAGCAGGACAGGGGGTAGAAGCAATCAGCCCCAGCATTTT	CASRTGGRSNQPQHF
many	TRBJ2-5	TRBV6-2/TRBV6-3	TRBD2	TGTGCCAGCAGCCCCCTAGCGGGAGTGGAGACCCAGTACTTC	CASSPLAGVETQYF
NA	TRBJ1-5	TRBV12-3/TRBV12-4	NA	TGTGCCAACAGCTTAATTTTGAAAGGTCAGCCCCAGCATTTT	CANSLILKGQPQHF
NA	TRBJ2-7	TRBV5-1	TRBD2	TGCGCCAGCAGCACGGGACTAGTTGGCGAGCAGTACTTC	CASSTGLVGEQYF
NA	TRBJ2-7	TRBV11-2	NA	TGTGCCATCAGCTTACTTTGGCGGGTGCACTACGAGCAGTACTTC	CAISLLWRVHYEQYF
many	TRBJ2-2	TRBV12-5	NA	TGTGCTAGTGGTTTGCCAGGAATAGAGAACACCGGGGAGCTGTTTTTT	CASGLPGIENTGELFF
few	TRBJ2-3	TRBV14	NA	TGTGACAGCAGCATGTCGGGGGAGTCAGATACACAGTATTTT	CDSSMSGESDTQYF
many	TRBJ2-5	TRBV28	NA	TGTGCCAGCAGCCCTGCAAATGCCCAAGAGACCCAGTACTTC	CASSPANAQETQYF
NA	TRBJ2-7	TRBV7-3	TRBD1	TGTGCCAGCAGCACCGGACAGGGGTCATACGAGCAGTACTTC	CASSTGQGSYEQYF
NA	TRBJ2-1	TRBV11-3	NA	TGTGCCAGCAGCTTAGAGGTGAACGAGCAGTTCTTC	CASSLEVNEQFF
NA	TRBJ2-1	TRBV2	NA	TGTGCCAGCAGTCACCACTCCTACAATGAACAGTTCTTC	CASSHHSYNEQFF
NA	TRBJ1-3	TRBV11-2	NA	TGTGCCGGCAGCTTAGGGGGACCTGGGAACACTATATATTTT	CAGSLGGPGNTIYF
few	TRBJ2-3	TRBV6-6	TRBD2	TGCGCCAGCACCAACCGGGGGGGCCTTAACACAGATACGCAGTATTTT	CASTNRGGLNTDTQYF
many	TRBJ2-2	TRBV28	NA	TGTGCCAGCAGTACCCGGAGGACCGGGGAGCTGTTTTTT	CASSTRRTGELFF
NA	TRBJ2-3	TRBV7-8	NA	TGTGCAAGCAAACCGGGCGCGTGCACAGATACGCAGTATTTT	CASKPGACTDTQYF
NA	TRBJ2-1	TRBV29-1	TRBD2	TGCGGCGTTGATGGGACTAGTGGCGAGGAGCAGTTCTTC	CGVDGTSGEEQFF
few	TRBJ2-1	TRBV7-3	NA	TGTGCCAGCAGCTCACTCCCCTCTAGCGCATACAATGAGCAGTTCTTC	CASSSLPSSAYNEQFF
NA	TRBJ2-7	TRBV11-2	NA	TGTGCCAGCAGCCGAAACCTTTTCTACGAGCAGTACTTC	CASSRNLFYEQYF
many	TRBJ1-5	TRBV6-1	TRBD1	TGTGCCAGCAGGGGGGACAGAGGCTTTAGGGCCCAGCATTTT	CASRGDRGFRAQHF
medium-sized	TRBJ2-5	TRBV11-2	TRBD2	TGTGCCAGCAGCTTAGTGTCTAGCGGGAGGGGTTTGACCCAGTACTTC	CASSLVSSGRGLTQYF
NA	TRBJ2-3	TRBV11-2	TRBD1	TGTGTTAGCAGCCCGCTCTCAGGGGGCACGGATACGCAGTATTTT	CVSSPLSGGTDTQYF
NA	TRBJ2-3	TRBV10-1	NA	TGCGCCAGCAATGGAGAGCGGGACACAGATATGCAGTATTTT	CASNGERDTDMQYF
NA	TRBJ2-1	TRBV29-1	NA	TGCAGCTGGAGGACTTGGACGGGGAATGAGCGGTTCTTC	CSWRTWTGNERFF
NA	TRBJ2-5	TRBV25-1	TRBD2	TGTGCCAGCAGTGAAGGTAGACTAGCGGGATCGGAGACCCAGTACTTC	CASSEGRLAGSETQYF
NA	TRBJ2-2	TRBV28	NA	TGTGCCAGCTGGGGACAAGAGACCGGGGAGCTGTTT	CASWGQETGELF
NA	TRBJ2-5	TRBV29-1	NA	TGCAGCGTTGAAGCTTGGCAGCAAGAGACCCAGCACTTC	CSVEAWQQETQHF
NA	TRBJ1-3	TRBV5-4	NA	TGTGCCTGCAGCATCAGGGGAAACACCATGTATTTT	CACSIRGNTMYF